Described below is a single T cell receptor beta chain sequence and its context. Its antigen is currently unknown. This table comes from immunoSEQ multiplex PCR, and its TCRdb copy is limited to in-frame clones, with some not included. Among about 88,000 clones listed, about 92% were seen once. Unstimulated regulatory T cells (CD4+CD25+CD127-), CD4+CD25- non-regulatory cells, CD4 and CD8 cells were FACS-sorted from thawed PBMCs. Germline CDR1 reads MNHNS; CDR2 reads SASEGT. V was clipped by 7 bases and J by 5 bases, with 15 bases between them. The CDR3 runs to 13 residues. This sample stems from a study of Tregs in tolerant kidney transplant recipients. Study-level points and caveats: The small number of patients limits these findings pending further validation. The most relevant donor-specific Treg TCRbeta repertoire apparently came from expansion with activated donor B cells.

This TCR derives from a human donor in good health. This rearrangement joins TRBV6-1 to TRBJ2-7; D is unclear. The sample was CD8+ T cells from blood. The DNA of the CDR3 is TGTGCCAGCAATTCATTTGACATCAACGAGCAGTACTTC. This encodes CASNSFDINEQYF.